This is a list of T cell receptor beta chains from one sample in a study of cytomegalovirus exposure and HLA in healthy donors. TCRdb keeps only in-frame clones here, not all; method: immunoSEQ multiplex PCR. This sample's table reports some 51,000 clones. The specimen was PBMCs. These TCRs come from a man aged 35 to 55 in good health and CMV-seropositive. CDR3s leave out the opening cysteine and the closing phenylalanine or tryptophan. The D gene is left open where the match is weak.

v_gene	j_gene	d_gene	CDR3aa
TRBV11-2	TRBJ1-5	TRBD1	ASSGQGNQPQH
TRBV19	TRBJ1-1	TRBD1	ASSTGTAPNTEAF
TRBV4-2	TRBJ2-3	TRBD2	ASRGTSGTDTQY
TRBV27	TRBJ2-7	TRBD1	ASGTGAYEQY
TRBV5-1	TRBJ2-1	TRBD1	ASSWSPQGVKDNEQF
TRBV5-6	TRBJ1-6	-	ASSSGQKNSYNSPLH
TRBV11-2	TRBJ2-5	-	ASSPTAGRPETQY
TRBV7-9	TRBJ1-1	-	ASSLGTQEAF
TRBV5-6	TRBJ1-2	-	ASSPQEGLYT
TRBV18	TRBJ2-7	TRBD1	ASSPTGQGVYEQY
TRBV19	TRBJ1-5	-	ASSMTVNQPQH
TRBV7-7	TRBJ2-1	-	ASSPGSYNEQF
TRBV10-2	TRBJ1-5	-	ASSGSAGGRQPQH
TRBV30	TRBJ1-1	-	AWSPTMMNTEAF
TRBV9	TRBJ2-5	TRBD2	ASSASVGLSGSAETQY
TRBV4-1	TRBJ1-2	-	ASSQGVAGDYGYT
TRBV9	TRBJ2-7	-	ASSLGPPPGTYEQY
TRBV27	TRBJ2-7	TRBD2	ASSIPGGSYEQY
TRBV6-6	TRBJ1-1	-	ASSLPGQVEAF
TRBV6-5	TRBJ1-2	-	ASSYPGGADYGYT
TRBV10-3	TRBJ1-5	TRBD1	AISRDRDNQPQH
TRBV2	TRBJ1-5	-	ASSDGIGNQPQH
TRBV6-6	TRBJ1-3	-	ASSITAGNTIY